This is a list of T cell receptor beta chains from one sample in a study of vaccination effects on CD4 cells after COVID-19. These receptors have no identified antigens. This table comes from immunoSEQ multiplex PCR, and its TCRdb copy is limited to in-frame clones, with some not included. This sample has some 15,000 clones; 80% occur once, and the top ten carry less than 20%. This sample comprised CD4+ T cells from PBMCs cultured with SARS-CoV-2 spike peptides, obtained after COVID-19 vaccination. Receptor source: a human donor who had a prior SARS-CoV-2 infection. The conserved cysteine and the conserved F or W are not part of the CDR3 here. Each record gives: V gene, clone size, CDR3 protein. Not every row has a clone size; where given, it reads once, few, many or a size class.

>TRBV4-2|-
ASSQEPLAGGLRTDTQY
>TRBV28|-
ASSFAQETQY
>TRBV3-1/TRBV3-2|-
ASSQEGIGGTSPLH
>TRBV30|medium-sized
AWSRDTSAYNEQF
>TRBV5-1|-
ASSLATGADIQY
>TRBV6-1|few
ASSDKYKGTGELF
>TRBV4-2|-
ASRPLAGGANTQY
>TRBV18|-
ASSLGPGQSYGYT
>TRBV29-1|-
SVASLAETQY
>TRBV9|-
ASSPEGVRTDTQY
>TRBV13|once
ASSLGSPYEQY
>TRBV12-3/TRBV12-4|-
ASSDRVTQY
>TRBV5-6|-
ASSSDMNTEAF
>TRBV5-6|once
ASSPGAGRNTEAF
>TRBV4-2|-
ASSQDRAGVGTQY
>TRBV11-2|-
ASSLVFGGRGNEQF
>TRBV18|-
ASSPTMIEAF
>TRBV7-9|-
ASSLGLAGAYEQY
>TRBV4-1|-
ASSRSAGTEAF
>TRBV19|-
ASSIAGPTYEQY
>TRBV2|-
ASSVGGGQPQH
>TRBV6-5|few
ASRDSSGANEQF
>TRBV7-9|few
ASSFQGENYNEQF
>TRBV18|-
ASSPAYGTGGWVTEAF
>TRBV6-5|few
ASDGRGSYGYT
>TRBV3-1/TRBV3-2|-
ASSQDSGSETQY
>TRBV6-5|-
ASSLGLAGVETQY
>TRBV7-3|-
ASSPHPTSSTGELF
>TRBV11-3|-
ASSGDSYTEAF
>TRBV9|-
ASSPQGAGWGSETQY
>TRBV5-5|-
ASSPGQGLNTEAF
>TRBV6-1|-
ASSEILIRQY
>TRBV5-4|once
ASSLGGQGRIYEQY
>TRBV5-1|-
ASSLYQNTEAF
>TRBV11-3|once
ASSFGGRAETGELF
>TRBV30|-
AWSRDRGEKLF
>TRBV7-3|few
ASSWDREDTQY
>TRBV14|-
ASSQDWVRTGELF
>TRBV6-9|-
ASSTPRSLGNQPQH
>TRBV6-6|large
ASTRSTGGFDGYT
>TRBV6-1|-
ASSEEAGGAGDGYT
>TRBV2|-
ASSEAQGGGGKLF
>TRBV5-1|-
ASSHGTGDEQY
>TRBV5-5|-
ARRPLLTYEQY